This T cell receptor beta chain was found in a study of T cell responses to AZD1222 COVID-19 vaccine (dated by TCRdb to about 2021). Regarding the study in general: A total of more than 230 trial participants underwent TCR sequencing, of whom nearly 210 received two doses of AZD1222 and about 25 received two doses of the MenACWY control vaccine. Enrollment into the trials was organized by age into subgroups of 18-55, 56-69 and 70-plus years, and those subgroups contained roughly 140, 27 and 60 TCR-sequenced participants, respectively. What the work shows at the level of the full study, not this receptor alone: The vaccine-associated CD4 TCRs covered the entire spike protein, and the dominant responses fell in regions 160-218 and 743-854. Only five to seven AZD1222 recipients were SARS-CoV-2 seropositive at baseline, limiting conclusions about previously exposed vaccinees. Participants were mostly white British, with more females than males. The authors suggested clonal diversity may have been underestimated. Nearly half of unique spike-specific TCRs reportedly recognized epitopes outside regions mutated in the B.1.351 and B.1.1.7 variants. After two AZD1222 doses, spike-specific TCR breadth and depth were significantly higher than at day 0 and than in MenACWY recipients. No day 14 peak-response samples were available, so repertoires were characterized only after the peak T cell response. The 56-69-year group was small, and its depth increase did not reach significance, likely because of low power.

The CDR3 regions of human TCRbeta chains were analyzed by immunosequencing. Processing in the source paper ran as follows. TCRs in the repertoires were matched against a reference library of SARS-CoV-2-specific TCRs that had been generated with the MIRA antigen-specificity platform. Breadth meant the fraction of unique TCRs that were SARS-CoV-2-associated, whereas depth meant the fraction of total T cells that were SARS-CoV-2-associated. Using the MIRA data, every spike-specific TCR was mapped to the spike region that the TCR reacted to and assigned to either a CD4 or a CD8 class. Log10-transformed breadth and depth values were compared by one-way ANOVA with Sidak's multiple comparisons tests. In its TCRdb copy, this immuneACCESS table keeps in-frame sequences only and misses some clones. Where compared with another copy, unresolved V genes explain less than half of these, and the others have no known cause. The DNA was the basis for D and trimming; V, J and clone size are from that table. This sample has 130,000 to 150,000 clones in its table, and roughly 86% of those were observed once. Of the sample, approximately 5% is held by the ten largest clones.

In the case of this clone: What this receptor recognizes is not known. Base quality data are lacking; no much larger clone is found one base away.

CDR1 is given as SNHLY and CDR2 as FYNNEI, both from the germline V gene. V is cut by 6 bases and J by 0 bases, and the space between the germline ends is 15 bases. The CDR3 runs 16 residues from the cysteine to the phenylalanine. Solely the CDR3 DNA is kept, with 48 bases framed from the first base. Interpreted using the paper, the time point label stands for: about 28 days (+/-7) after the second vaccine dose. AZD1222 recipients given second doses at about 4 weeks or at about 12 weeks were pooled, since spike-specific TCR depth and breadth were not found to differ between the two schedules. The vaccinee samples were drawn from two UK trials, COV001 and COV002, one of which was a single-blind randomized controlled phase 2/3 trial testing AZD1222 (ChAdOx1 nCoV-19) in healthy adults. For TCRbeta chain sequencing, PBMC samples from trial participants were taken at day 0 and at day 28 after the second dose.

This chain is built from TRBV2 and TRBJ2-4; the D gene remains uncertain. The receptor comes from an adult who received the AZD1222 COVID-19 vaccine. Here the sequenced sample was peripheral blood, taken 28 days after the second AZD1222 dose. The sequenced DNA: TGTGCCAGCAGAGCCCTTCCACAGCTAGCCAAAAACATTCAGTACTTC. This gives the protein CASRALPQLAKNIQYF.